The sequence of this T cell receptor (beta chain) was determined in a study of regulatory T cells in long-lasting Graves disease. General observations from the study: TRBV28 was favored in persistent disease, as were TRBJ1-2 and TRBJ2-5. Persistent Graves' patients showed reduced TCR diversity versus newly diagnosed patients.

Of note for this clonotype: What it binds is not known.

The time point denotes: persistent/refractory GD, antithyroid drugs over 5 years with positive TRAb. The TCR library was made from RNA extracted from PBMCs. CDR1 and CDR2 (germline): SEHNR, FQNEAQ (reference sequence). The CDR3 has 15 residues. V shed 3 bases and J shed 1 base, with 12 bases lying between them. Arm-PCR of CDR3 regions and iRepertoire HTBI primers were used to build TCR beta libraries. The authors' processing: Identified segments across samples numbered roughly 62 TRBV and around 13 TRBJ. Each CDR3 protein gets one entry after TCRdb re-called the multiplex PCR reads with MiXCR. Here the V and J calls rest on TCRdb's processing, not on the authors' analysis. The sample carries over 650,000 distinct CDR3 sequences, around 32% recorded once.

The sequences come from peripheral blood mononuclear cells (PBMCs), collected when the disease was refractory, from a patient treated with antithyroid drugs. J is TRBJ2-5 and V is TRBV7-9; weak D call: TRBD1 (6 bases). The receptor comes from a female donor with Graves disease. The chain's CDR3 is CASSLLRQVQETQYF. CDR3 DNA sequence: TGTGCCAGCAGCTTGTTAAGACAGGTCCAAGAGACCCAGTACTTC.